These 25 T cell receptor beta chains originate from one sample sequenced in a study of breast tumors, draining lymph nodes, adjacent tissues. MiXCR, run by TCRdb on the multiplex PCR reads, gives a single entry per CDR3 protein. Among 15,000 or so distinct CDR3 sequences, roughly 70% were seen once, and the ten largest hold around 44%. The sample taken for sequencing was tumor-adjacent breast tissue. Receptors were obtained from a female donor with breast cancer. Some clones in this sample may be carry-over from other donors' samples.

The CDR3 protein is CSAFGTSGPSSSYEQYF. The CDR3 bases are TGCAGTGCTTTCGGGACTAGCGGGCCAAGTAGCTCCTACGAGCAGTACTTC. The chain is built from TRBV20-1 and TRBJ2-7, with 12 positions matching TRBD2. The CDR3 length is 17 residues. Germline CDR1 reads DFQATT; CDR2 reads SNEGSKA (reference sequence). V dropped 5 bases and J dropped 0; count of bases not matched to a gene: 11.

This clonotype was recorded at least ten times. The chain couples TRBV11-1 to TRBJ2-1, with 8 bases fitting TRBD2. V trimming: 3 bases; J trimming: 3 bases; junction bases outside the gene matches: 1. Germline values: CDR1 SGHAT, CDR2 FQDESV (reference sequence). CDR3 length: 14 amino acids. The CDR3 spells CASSFSGVYNEQFF. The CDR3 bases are TGTGCCAGCAGCTTTAGCGGGGTCTACAATGAGCAGTTCTTC.

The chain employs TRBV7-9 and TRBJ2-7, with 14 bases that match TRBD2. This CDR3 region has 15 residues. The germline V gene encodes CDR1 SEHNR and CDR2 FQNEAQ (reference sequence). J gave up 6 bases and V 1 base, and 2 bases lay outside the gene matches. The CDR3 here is CASSLVGLAGVEQYF. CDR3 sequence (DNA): TGTGCCAGCAGCTTAGTGGGACTAGCGGGAGTCGAGCAGTACTTC.

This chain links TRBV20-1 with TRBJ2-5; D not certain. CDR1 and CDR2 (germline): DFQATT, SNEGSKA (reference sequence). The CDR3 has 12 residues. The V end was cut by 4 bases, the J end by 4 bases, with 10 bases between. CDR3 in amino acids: CSATNPPETQYF. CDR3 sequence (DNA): TGCAGTGCTACCAATCCCCCAGAGACCCAGTACTTC.

The CDR3, as DNA: TGTGCCAGCAGTGAAGGTTGGACCCAAGAGACCCAGTACTTC. It translates to CASSEGWTQETQYF. The V and J genes are TRBV6-1 and TRBJ2-5, with D unresolved. The CDR3 consists of 14 residues. Germline V gene data show CDR1 as MNHNS and CDR2 as SASEGT. Trimming stripped 1 base from V and 1 base from J, with 7 bases between.

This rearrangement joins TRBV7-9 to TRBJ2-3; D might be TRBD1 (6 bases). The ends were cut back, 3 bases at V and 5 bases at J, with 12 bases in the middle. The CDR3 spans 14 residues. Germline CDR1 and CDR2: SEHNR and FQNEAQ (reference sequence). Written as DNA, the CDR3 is TGTGCCAGCAGCTTTCCCACAGGGAAAGATACGCAGTATTTT. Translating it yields CASSFPTGKDTQYF.

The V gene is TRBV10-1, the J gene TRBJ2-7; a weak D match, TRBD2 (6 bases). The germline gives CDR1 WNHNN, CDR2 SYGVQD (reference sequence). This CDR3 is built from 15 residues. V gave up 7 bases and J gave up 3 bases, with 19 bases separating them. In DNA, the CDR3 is TGCGCCAGCACCGAAGGGGAGGTAGGTCTCTACGAGCAGTACTTC. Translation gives CASTEGEVGLYEQYF.

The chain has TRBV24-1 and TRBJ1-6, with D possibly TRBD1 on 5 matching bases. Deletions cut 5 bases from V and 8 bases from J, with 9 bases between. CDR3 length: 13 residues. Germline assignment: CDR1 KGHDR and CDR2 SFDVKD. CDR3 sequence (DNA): TGTGCCACCAGTGCTGGGGGATATTCACCCCTCCACTTT. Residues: CATSAGGYSPLHF.

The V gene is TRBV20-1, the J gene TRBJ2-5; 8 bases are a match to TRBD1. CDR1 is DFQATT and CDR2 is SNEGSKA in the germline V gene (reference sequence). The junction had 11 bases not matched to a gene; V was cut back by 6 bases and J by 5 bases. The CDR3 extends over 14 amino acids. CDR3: CSAAGTGGLETQYF. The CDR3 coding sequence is TGCAGTGCAGCCGGGACAGGTGGTCTGGAGACCCAGTACTTC.

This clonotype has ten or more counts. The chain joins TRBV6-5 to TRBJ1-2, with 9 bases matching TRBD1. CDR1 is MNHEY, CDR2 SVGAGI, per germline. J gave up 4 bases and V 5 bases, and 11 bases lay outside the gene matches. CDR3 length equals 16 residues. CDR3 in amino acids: CASSPVSGTGSYGYTF. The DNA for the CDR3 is TGTGCCAGCAGTCCCGTGTCTGGGACAGGGAGCTATGGCTACACCTTC.

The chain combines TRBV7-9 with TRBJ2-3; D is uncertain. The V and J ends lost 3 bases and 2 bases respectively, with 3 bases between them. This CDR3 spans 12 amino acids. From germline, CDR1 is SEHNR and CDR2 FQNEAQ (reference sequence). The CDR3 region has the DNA TGTGCCAGCAGCTTCCACACAGATACGCAGTATTTT. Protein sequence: CASSFHTDTQYF.

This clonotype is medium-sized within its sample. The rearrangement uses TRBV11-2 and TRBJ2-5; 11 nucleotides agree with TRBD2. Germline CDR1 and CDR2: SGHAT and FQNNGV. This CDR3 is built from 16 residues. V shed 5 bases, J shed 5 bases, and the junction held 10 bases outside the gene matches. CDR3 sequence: CASSDRIAGGLETQYF. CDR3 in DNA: TGTGCCAGCAGCGACAGAATAGCGGGGGGGCTTGAGACCCAGTACTTC.

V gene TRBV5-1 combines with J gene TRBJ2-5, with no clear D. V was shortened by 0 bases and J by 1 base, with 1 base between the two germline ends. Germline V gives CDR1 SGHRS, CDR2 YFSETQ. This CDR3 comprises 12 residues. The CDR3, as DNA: TGCGCCAGCAGCTTGGCCCAAGAGACCCAGTACTTC. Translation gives CASSLAQETQYF.

The CDR3 region has the DNA TGCGCCAGCAGCCCGATTAACGGACTAGCGGGGGGGCGTGAGACCCAGTACTTC. It is translated as CASSPINGLAGGRETQYF. J is TRBJ2-5 and V is TRBV5-1; 15 nucleotides line up with TRBD2. The V gene end was trimmed by 4 bases and the J gene end by 5 bases; junction bases not matched to a gene: 12. The CDR3 loop spans 18 amino acids. CDR1 and CDR2 from the germline V gene are SGHRS and YFSETQ.

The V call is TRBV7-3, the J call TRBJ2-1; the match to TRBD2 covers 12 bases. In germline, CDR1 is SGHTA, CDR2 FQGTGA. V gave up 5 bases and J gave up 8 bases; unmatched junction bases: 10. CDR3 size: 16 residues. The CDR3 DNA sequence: TGTGCCAGCAGCCCGGATGCGACTAGCGGGAGAGATGAGCAGTTCTTC. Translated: CASSPDATSGRDEQFF.

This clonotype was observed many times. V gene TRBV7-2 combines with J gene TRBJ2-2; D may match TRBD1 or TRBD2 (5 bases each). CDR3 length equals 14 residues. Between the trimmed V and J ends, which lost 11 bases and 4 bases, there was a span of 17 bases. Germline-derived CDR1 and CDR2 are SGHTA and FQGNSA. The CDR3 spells CAGGGQGSTGELFF. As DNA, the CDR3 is TGTGCCGGGGGTGGGCAGGGAAGCACCGGGGAGCTGTTTTTT. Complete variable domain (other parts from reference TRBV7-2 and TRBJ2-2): GAGVSQSPSNKVTEKGKDVELRCDPISGHTALYWYRQSLGQGLEFLIYFQGNSAPDKSGLPSDRFSAERTGGSVSTLTIQRTQQEDSAVYLCAGGGQGSTGELFFGEGSRLTVL.

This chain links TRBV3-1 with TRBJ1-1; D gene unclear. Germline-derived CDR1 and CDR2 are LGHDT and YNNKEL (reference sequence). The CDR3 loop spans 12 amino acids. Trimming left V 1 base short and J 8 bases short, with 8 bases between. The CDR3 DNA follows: TGTGCCAGCAGCCAAGGCTTTATAGAAGCTTTCTTT. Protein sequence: CASSQGFIEAFF.

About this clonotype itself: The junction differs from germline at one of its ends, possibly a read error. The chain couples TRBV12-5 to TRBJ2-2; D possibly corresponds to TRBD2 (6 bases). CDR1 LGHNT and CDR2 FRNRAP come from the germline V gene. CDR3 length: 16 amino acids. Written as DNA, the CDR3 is TGTGCTAGTGGTTTGGTACTCGGGGGAAGCACCGGGGAGCCGTTTTTT. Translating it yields CASGLVLGGSTGEPFF.

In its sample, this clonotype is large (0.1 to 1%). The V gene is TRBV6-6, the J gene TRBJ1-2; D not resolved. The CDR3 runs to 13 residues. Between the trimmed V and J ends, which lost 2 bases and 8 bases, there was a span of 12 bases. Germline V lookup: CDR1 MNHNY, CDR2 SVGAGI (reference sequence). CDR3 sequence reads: CASSYGNPGGYTF. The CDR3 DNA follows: TGTGCCAGCAGTTACGGCAACCCGGGGGGCTACACCTTC.

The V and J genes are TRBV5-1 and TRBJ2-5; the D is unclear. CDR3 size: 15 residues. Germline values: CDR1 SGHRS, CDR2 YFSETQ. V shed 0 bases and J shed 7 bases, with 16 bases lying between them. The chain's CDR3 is CASSLVPEVGGTQYF. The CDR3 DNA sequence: TGCGCCAGCAGCTTGGTTCCGGAAGTTGGTGGGACCCAGTACTTC.

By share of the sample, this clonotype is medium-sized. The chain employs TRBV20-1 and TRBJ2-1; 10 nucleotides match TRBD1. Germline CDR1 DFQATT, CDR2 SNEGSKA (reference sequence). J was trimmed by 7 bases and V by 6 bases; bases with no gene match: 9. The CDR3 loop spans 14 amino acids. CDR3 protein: CSAQTGGLWNEQFF. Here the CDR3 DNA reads TGCAGTGCCCAGACAGGGGGCTTATGGAATGAGCAGTTCTTC.

CDR3 region: CSARKGARSNEKLFF. The CDR3 region has the DNA TGCAGTGCTAGGAAAGGGGCGCGATCTAATGAAAAACTGTTTTTT. The chain couples TRBV20-1 to TRBJ1-4; D might be TRBD1 (5 bases). V shed 3 bases and J shed 3 bases, with 14 bases lying between them. The germline V gene encodes CDR1 DFQATT and CDR2 SNEGSKA (reference sequence). CDR3 size: 15 residues.

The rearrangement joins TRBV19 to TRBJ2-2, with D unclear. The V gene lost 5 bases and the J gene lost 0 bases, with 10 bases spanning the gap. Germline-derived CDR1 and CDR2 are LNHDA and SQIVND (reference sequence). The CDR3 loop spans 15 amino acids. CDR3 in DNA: TGTGCCAGTAGTGCCTACACCTCGAACACCGGGGAGCTGTTTTTT. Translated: CASSAYTSNTGELFF. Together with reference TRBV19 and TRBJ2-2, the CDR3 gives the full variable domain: DGGITQSPKYLFRKEGQNVTLSCEQNLNHDAMYWYRQDPGQGLRLIYYSQIVNDFQKGDIAEGYSVSREKKESFPLTVTSAQKNPTAFYLCASSAYTSNTGELFFGEGSRLTVL.

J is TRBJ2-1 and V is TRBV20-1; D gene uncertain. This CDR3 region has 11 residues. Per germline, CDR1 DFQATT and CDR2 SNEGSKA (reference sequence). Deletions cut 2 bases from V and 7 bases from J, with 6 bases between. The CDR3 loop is CSARKNNEQFF. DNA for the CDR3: TGCAGTGCTAGAAAGAATAATGAGCAGTTCTTC.

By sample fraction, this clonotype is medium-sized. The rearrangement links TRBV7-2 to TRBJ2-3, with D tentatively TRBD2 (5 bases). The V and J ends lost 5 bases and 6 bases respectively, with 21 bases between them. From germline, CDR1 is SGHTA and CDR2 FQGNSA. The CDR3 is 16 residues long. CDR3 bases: TGTGCCAGCAGCCCTTGGGCCGGTAGCGCTAGGGATACGCAGTATTTT. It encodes CASSPWAGSARDTQYF. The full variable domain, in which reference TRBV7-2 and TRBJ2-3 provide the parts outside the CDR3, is GAGVSQSPSNKVTEKGKDVELRCDPISGHTALYWYRQSLGQGLEFLIYFQGNSAPDKSGLPSDRFSAERTGGSVSTLTIQRTQQEDSAVYLCASSPWAGSARDTQYFGPGTRLTVL.